The rows below give T cell receptor beta chains drawn from one sample of a study of cytomegalovirus exposure and HLA in healthy donors. Repertoires were generated with immunoSEQ multiplex PCR, while TCRdb's copy carries only in-frame clones and drops some. The sample includes approximately 120,000 clones, about 82% of them seen just once. The sequenced sample consisted of PBMCs. Receptors originate from a man aged 50-59 years in good health and CMV-seronegative. CDR3s include the opening cysteine and the closing phenylalanine or tryptophan. Each record gives: CDR3 DNA, CDR3 protein, D gene, J gene, CDR3 length, clone size, V gene. A D gene is named only where the DNA matches it firmly. Expanded clones get a size class; other rows say once, few or many, or leave the size out.

CDR3nt: TGCGCCAGCCCCCAGAAGGGGCCAGCGAATCAGCCCCAGCATTTT; CDR3aa: CASPQKGPANQPQHF; d_gene: .; j_gene: TRBJ1-5; len: 15; abundance: few; v_gene: TRBV23-1
CDR3nt: TGCGCCAGCAGCTCTCGCGACAGAAACAATGAGCAGTTCTTC; CDR3aa: CASSSRDRNNEQFF; d_gene: .; j_gene: TRBJ2-1; len: 14; abundance: .; v_gene: TRBV5-1
CDR3nt: TGTGCCAGCAGTTCCGACAGGGCTCATTCACCCCTCCACTTT; CDR3aa: CASSSDRAHSPLHF; d_gene: TRBD1; j_gene: TRBJ1-6; len: 14; abundance: .; v_gene: TRBV6-1
CDR3nt: TGCGCCAGCAGCCTTTCGTCTGGGGCCAACGTCCTGACTTTC; CDR3aa: CASSLSSGANVLTF; d_gene: .; j_gene: TRBJ2-6; len: 14; abundance: .; v_gene: TRBV4-3
CDR3nt: TGTGCCAGCGCCCGGGTTAACTATGGCTACACCTTC; CDR3aa: CASARVNYGYTF; d_gene: .; j_gene: TRBJ1-2; len: 12; abundance: once; v_gene: TRBV11-2
CDR3nt: TGTGCCAGCAGCCTGGGTCTGACTTCGAACACTGAAGCTTTCTTT; CDR3aa: CASSLGLTSNTEAFF; d_gene: .; j_gene: TRBJ1-1; len: 15; abundance: .; v_gene: TRBV14
CDR3nt: TGCGCCAGCAGCTTGGAAGGGGGGGCAAGGAACGAGCAGTACTTC; CDR3aa: CASSLEGGARNEQYF; d_gene: .; j_gene: TRBJ2-7; len: 15; abundance: .; v_gene: TRBV5-1
CDR3nt: TGTGCCAGCAGGCCGCAGGATTCTGGAAACACCATATATTTT; CDR3aa: CASRPQDSGNTIYF; d_gene: .; j_gene: TRBJ1-3; len: 14; abundance: .; v_gene: TRBV6-5
CDR3nt: TGTGCCAGCAGCTTAATTACGGGGCAAGAGACCCAGTACTTC; CDR3aa: CASSLITGQETQYF; d_gene: .; j_gene: TRBJ2-5; len: 14; abundance: .; v_gene: TRBV7-2
CDR3nt: TGTGCCAGCAGAATTACCGGGTCCCGCTACAATGAGCAGTTCTTC; CDR3aa: CASRITGSRYNEQFF; d_gene: .; j_gene: TRBJ2-1; len: 15; abundance: once; v_gene: TRBV6-1
CDR3nt: TGCGCCAGCAGCTTTGGGGACAGACCAAATGAAAAACTGTTTTTT; CDR3aa: CASSFGDRPNEKLFF; d_gene: TRBD1; j_gene: TRBJ1-4; len: 15; abundance: .; v_gene: TRBV5-1
CDR3nt: TGTGCCACTCGAAACCCCCGGCGGGGGGGAGTCTCACCCCTCCACTTT; CDR3aa: CATRNPRRGGVSPLHF; d_gene: .; j_gene: TRBJ1-6; len: 16; abundance: few; v_gene: TRBV19
CDR3nt: TGTGCCAGCGGGTGGGCTAGCGGGGGGACAGATACGCAGTATTTT; CDR3aa: CASGWASGGTDTQYF; d_gene: TRBD2; j_gene: TRBJ2-3; len: 15; abundance: .; v_gene: TRBV5-4